The source of this T cell receptor (beta chain) is a study of identifying expanded T cells in peripheral blood. No infections or other immune events were documented during collection. For this clone: Its specificity is not known.

The table came from immunoSEQ multiplex PCR; TCRdb's copy has only in-frame clones and leaves some out. The profile covers 80,000 to 90,000 clones, with roughly 86% appearing a single time and 4.5% to 7% taken by the ten largest. Trimming shortened V by 0 bases and J by 1 base, and 7 bases separated the two germline ends. Germline V CDR1 and CDR2: KGHSH, LQKENI. The CDR3 loop spans 15 amino acids. General study points: Variance in clone template counts between approximately two-week samples significantly increased with total template count across all healthy donors. Technical replicates showed around 1.2 changed clones; two weeks about 16.4; four weeks 19.

The chain combines TRBV18 with TRBJ1-5, with a weak D call TRBD1 (5 bases). Sequencing was carried out using blood. This TCR was sampled from a person between 18 and 75 years old in good health. The CDR3 DNA follows: TGTGCCAGCTCACCACCGGGGCAGAGCAATCAGCCCCAGCATTTT. Translating gives CASSPPGQSNQPQHF.